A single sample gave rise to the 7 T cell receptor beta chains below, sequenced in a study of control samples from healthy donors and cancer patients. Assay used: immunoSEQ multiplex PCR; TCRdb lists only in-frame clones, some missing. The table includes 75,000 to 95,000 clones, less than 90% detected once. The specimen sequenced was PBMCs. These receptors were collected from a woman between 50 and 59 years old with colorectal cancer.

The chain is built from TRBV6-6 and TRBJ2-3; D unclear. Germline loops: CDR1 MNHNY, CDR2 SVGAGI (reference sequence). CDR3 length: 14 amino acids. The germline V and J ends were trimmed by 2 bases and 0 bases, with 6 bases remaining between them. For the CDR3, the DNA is TGTGCCAGCAGTTACAACCCTAGCACAGATACGCAGTATTTT. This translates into CASSYNPSTDTQYF.

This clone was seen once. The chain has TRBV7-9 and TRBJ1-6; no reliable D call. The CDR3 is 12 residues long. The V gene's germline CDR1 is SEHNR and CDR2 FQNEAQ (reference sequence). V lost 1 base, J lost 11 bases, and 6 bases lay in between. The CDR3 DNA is TGTGCCAGCAGCTTAGAACAGACACCCCTCCACTTT. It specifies CASSLEQTPLHF.

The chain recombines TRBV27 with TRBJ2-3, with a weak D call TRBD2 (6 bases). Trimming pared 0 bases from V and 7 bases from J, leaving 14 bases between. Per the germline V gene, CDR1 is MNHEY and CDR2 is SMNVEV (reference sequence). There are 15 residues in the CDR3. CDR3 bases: TGTGCCAGCAGTTTATCTTCTGTCCGCGGGAATACGCAGTATTTT. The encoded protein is CASSLSSVRGNTQYF.

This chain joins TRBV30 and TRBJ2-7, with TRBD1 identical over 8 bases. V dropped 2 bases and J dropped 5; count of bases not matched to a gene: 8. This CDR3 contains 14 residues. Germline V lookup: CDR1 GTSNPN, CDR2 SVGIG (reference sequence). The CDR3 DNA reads TGTGCCTGGAGTTTCGGACAGGGAAACAACGAGCAGTACGTC. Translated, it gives CAWSFGQGNNEQYV.

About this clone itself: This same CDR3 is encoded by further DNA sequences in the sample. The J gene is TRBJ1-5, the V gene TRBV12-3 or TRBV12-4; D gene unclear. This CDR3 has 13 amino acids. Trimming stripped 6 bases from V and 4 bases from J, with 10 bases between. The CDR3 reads CASSEGGNQPQHF. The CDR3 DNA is TGTGCCAGCAGCGAAGGAGGGAATCAGCCCCAGCATTTT.

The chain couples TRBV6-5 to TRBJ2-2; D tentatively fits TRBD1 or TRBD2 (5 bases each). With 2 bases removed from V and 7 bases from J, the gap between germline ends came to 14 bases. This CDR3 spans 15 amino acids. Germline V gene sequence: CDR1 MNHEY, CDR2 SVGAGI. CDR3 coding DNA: TGTGCCAGCAGTTACGGGGGTTTGGGGAGCGGGGAGCTGTTTTTT. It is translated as CASSYGGLGSGELFF.

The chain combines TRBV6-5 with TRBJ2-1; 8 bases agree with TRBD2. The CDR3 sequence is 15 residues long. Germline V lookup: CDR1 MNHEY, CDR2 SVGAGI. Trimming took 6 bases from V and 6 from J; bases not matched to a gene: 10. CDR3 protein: CASRLLSGGANEQFF. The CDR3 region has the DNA TGTGCCAGCAGACTCCTCTCCGGGGGGGCCAATGAGCAGTTCTTC.